This T cell receptor beta chain was retrieved from a study of T cell responses to AZD1222 COVID-19 vaccine. Measured with immunoSEQ multiplex PCR; TCRdb has only the in-frame clones, and not every one. The table includes some 110,000 clones, 70% to 90% detected once. CDR3 length equals 14 residues. Germline trimming cut 2 bases from V and 6 bases from J; bases unmatched to any gene: 5. Germline CDR1 and CDR2: LNHDA and SQIVND (reference sequence). This material consisted of peripheral blood, taken 28 days after the second AZD1222 dose. This clonotype originated in an adult who received the AZD1222 COVID-19 vaccine. The rearrangement joins TRBV19 to TRBJ1-1, with 8 bases identical to TRBD1. CDR3: CASSIQGANPEAFF. The CDR3 nucleotides are TGTGCCAGTAGTATACAGGGGGCCAACCCTGAAGCTTTCTTT.